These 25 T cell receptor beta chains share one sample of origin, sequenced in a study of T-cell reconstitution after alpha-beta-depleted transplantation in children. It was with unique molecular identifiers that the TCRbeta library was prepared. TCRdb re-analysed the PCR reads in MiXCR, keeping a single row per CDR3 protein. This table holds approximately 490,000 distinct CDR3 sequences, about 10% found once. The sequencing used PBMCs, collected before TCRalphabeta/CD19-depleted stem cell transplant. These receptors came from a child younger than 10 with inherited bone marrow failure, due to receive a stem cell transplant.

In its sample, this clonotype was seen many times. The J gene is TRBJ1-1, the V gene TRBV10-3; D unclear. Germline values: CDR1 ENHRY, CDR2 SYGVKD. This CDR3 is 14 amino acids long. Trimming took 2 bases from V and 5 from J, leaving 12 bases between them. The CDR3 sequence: CAISEIAAGTEAFF. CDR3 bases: TGTGCCATCAGTGAGATTGCGGCGGGGACTGAAGCTTTCTTT.

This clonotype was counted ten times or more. The CDR3 DNA follows: TGCAGCGTGTCCGGGACAGTTACCTACGAGCAGTACTTC. Protein: CSVSGTVTYEQYF. The J gene is TRBJ2-7, the V gene TRBV29-1; 7 positions agree with TRBD1. With V trimmed by 6 bases and J by 2 bases, 7 bases remained unmatched. From germline, CDR1 is SQVTM and CDR2 ANQGSEA. This CDR3 spans 13 amino acids.

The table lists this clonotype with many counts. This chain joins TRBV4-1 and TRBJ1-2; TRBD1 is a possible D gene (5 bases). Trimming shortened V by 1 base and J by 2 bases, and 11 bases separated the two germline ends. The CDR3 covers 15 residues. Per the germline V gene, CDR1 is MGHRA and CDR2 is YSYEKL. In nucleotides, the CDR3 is TGCGCCAGCAGCCAAGGGGCCAGGGTCAACTATGGCTACACCTTC. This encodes CASSQGARVNYGYTF.

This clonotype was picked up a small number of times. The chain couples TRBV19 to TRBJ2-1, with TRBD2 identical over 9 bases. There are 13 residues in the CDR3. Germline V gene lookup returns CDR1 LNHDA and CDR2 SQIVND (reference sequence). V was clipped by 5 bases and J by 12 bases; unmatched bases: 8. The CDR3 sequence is CASSPSGGQRQFF. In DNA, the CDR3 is TGTGCCAGTAGTCCCAGCGGGGGGCAGCGGCAGTTCTTC.

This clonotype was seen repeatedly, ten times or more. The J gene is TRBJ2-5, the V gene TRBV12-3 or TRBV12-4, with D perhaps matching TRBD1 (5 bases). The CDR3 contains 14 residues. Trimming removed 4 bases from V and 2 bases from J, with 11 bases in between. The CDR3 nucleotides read TGTGCCAGCAGTTCCAGACAGACACAAGAGACCCAGTACTTC. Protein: CASSSRQTQETQYF.

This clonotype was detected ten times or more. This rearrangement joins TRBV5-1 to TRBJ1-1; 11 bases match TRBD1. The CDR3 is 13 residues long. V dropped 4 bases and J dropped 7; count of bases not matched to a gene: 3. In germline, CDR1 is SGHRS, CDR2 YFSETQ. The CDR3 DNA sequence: TGCGCCAGCAGCATGGACAGGGGGCGTGAAGCTTTCTTT. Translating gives CASSMDRGREAFF.

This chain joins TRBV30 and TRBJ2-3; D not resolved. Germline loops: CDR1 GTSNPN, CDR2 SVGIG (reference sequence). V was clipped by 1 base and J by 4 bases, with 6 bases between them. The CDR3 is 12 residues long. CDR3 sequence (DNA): TGTGCCTGGAGTGGGCTCGCAGATACGCAGTATTTT. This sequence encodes CAWSGLADTQYF.

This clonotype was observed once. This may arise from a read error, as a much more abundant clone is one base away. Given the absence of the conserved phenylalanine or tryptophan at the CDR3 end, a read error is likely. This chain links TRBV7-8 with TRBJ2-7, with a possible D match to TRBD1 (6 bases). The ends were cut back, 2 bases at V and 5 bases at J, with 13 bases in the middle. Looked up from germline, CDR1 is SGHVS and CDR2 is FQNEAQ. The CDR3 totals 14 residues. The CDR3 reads CASSLRQVTDEQYS. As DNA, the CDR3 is TGTGCCAGCAGCTTACGACAGGTCACAGACGAGCAGTACTCC.

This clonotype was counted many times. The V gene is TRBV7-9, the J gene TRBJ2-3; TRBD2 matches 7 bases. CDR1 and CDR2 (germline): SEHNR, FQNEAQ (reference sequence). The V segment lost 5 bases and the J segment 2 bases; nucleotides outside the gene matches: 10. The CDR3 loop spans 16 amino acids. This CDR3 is CASSPGLAGDTDTQYF. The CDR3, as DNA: TGTGCCAGCAGCCCCGGTTTGGCGGGAGACACAGATACGCAGTATTTT.

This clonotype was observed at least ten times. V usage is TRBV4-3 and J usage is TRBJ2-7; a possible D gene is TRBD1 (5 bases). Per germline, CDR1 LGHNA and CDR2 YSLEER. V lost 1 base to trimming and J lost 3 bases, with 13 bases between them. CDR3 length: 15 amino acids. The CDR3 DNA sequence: TGCGCCAGCAGCCAAGTGCGCAGGGTACTCTACGAGCAGTACTTC. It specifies CASSQVRRVLYEQYF.

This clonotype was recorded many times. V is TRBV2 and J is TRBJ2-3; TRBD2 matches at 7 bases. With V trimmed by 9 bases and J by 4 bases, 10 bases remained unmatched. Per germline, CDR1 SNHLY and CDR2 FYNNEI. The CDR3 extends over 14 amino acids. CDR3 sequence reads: CASRGGPGSDTQYF. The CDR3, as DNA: TGTGCCAGTAGGGGAGGGCCAGGCTCAGATACGCAGTATTTT. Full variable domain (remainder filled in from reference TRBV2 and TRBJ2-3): EPEVTQTPSHQVTQMGQEVILRCVPISNHLYFYWYRQILGQKVEFLVSFYNNEISEKSEIFDDQFSVERPDGSNFTLKIRSTKLEDSAMYFCASRGGPGSDTQYFGPGTRLTVL.

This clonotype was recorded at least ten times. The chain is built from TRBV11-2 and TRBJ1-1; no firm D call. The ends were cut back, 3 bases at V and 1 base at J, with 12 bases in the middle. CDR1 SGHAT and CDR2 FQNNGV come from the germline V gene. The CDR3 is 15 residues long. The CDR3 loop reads CASSLSSVSNTEAFF. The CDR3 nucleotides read TGTGCCAGCAGCTTGAGTAGTGTATCGAACACTGAAGCTTTCTTT.

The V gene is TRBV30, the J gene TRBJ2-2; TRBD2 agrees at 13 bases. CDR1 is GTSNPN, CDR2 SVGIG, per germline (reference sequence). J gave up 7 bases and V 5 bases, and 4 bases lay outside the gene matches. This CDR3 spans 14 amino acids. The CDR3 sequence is CAWGLAGAGGELFF. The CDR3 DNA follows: TGTGCCTGGGGACTAGCGGGAGCCGGCGGGGAGCTGTTTTTT.

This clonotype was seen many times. The CDR3 loop reads CASSPTGDTDTQYF. DNA of the CDR3: TGTGCCAGCAGCCCTACAGGGGACACAGATACGCAGTATTTT. The V call is TRBV11-2, the J call TRBJ2-3; 7 bases agree with TRBD1. From germline, CDR1 is SGHAT and CDR2 FQNNGV. V lost 5 bases, J lost 2 bases, and 4 bases stayed unmatched. This CDR3 has 14 residues.

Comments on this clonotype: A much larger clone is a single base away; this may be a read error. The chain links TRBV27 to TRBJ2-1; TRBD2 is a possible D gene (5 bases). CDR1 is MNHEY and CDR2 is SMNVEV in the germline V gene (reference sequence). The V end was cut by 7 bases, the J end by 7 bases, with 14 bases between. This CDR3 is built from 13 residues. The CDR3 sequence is CASTWTPGNEQFF. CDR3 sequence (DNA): TGTGCCAGCACCTGGACTCCGGGTAATGAGCAGTTCTTC.

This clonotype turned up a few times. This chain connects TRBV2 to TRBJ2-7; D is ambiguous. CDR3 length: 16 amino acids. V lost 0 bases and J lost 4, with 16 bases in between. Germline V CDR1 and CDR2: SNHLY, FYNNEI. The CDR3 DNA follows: TGTGCCAGCAGTGAAGCGCCTTACAGTCCGTCGTACGAGCAGTACTTC. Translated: CASSEAPYSPSYEQYF. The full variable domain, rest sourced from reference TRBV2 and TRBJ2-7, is EPEVTQTPSHQVTQMGQEVILRCVPISNHLYFYWYRQILGQKVEFLVSFYNNEISEKSEIFDDQFSVERPDGSNFTLKIRSTKLEDSAMYFCASSEAPYSPSYEQYFGPGTRLTVT.

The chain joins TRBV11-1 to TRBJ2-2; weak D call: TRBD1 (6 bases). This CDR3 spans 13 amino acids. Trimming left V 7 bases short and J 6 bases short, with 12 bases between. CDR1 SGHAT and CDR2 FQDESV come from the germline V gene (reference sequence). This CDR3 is CASTGDYSGELFF. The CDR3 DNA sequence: TGTGCCAGCACAGGGGATTATTCCGGGGAGCTGTTTTTT.

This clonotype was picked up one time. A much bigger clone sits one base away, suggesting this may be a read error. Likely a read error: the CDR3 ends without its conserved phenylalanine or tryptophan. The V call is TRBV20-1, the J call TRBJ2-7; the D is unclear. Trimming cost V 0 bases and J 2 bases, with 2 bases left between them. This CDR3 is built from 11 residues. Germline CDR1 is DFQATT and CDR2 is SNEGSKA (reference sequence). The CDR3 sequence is CSARDAYEQYL. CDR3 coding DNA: TGCAGTGCTAGAGATGCCTACGAGCAGTACCTC.

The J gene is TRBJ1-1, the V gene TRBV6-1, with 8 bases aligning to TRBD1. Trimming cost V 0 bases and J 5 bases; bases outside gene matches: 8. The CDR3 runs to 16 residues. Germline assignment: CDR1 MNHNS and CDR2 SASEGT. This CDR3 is CASSEALVGQGTEAFF. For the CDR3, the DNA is TGTGCCAGCAGTGAAGCGCTGGTTGGACAGGGAACTGAAGCTTTCTTT.

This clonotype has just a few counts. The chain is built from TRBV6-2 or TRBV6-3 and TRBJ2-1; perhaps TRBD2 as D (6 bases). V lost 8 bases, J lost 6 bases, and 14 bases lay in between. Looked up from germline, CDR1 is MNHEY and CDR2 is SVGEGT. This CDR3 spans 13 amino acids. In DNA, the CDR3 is TGTGCCAGCCGCGGGGCTGGAGTCAATGAGCAGTTCTTC. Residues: CASRGAGVNEQFF.

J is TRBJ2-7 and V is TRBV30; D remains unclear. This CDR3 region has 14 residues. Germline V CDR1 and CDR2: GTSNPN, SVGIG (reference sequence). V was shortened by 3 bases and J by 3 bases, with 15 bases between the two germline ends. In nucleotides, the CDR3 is TGTGCCTGGAGGGACCCCCTAGACCTCTACGAGCAGTACTTC. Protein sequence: CAWRDPLDLYEQYF.

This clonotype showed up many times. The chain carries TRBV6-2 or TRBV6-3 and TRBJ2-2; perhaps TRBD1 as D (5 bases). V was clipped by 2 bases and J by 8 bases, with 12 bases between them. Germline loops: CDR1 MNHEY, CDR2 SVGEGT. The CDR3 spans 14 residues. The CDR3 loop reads CASSYGAQGGELFF. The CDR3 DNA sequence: TGTGCCAGCAGTTACGGGGCCCAGGGAGGGGAGCTGTTTTTT.

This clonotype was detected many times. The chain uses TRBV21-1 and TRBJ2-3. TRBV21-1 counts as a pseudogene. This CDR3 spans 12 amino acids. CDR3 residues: CASSKVIHTQYF. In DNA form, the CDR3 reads TGTGCCAGCAGCAAAGTGATACATACGCAGTATTTT.

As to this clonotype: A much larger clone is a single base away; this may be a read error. CDR3 sequence (DNA): TGTGCCAGCAGCCAATGGGGACTAGCGGGGCCATCTGGGGCCAACGGCCTGACTTTC. Protein sequence: CASSQWGLAGPSGANGLTF. The chain has TRBV4-2 and TRBJ2-6; 13 bases align to TRBD2. Per germline, CDR1 LGHNA and CDR2 YNFKEQ. The CDR3 contains 19 residues.

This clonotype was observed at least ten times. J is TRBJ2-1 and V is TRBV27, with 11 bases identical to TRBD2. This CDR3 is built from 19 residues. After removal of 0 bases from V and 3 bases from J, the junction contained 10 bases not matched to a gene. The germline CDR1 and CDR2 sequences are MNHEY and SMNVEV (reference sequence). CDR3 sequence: CASSLSGLAASFFYNEQFF. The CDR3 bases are TGTGCCAGCAGTTTATCGGGACTAGCGGCCTCATTTTTCTACAATGAGCAGTTCTTC.